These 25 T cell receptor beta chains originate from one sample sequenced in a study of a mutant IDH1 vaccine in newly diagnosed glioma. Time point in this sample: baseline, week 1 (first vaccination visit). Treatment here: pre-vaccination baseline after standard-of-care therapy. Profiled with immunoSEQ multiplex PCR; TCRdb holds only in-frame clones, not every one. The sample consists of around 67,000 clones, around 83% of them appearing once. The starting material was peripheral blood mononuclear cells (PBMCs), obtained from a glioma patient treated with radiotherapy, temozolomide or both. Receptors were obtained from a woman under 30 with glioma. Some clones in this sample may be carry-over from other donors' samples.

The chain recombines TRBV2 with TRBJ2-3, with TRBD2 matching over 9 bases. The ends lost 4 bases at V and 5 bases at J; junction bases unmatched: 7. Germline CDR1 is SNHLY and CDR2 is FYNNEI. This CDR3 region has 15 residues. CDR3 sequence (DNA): TGTGCCAGCAGTGGCGGGGGGGCGCGTAGAGATACGCAGTATTTT. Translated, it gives CASSGGGARRDTQYF.

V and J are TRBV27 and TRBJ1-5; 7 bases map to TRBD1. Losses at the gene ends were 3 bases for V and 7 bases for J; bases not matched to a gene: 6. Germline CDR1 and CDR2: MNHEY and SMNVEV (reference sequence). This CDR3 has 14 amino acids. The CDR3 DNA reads TGTGCCAGCAGTTTTCAGACAGGGAGGCAGCCCCAGCATTTT. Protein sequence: CASSFQTGRQPQHF.

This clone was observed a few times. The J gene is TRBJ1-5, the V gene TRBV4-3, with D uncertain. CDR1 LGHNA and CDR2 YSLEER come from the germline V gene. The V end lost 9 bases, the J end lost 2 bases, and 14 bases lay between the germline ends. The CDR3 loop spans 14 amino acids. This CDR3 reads CASQRALGNQPQHF. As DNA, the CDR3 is TGCGCCAGTCAGCGGGCATTGGGCAATCAGCCCCAGCATTTT.

CDR3 loop: CASLRTGGNTEAFF. Written as DNA, the CDR3 is TGTGCCAGCTTAAGGACGGGGGGGAACACTGAAGCTTTCTTT. This chain joins TRBV2 and TRBJ1-1; TRBD1 is a possible D gene (5 bases). With 8 bases removed from V and 1 base from J, the gap between germline ends came to 14 bases. The CDR3 is made up of 14 amino acids. CDR1 is SNHLY, CDR2 FYNNEI, per germline. Based on the CDR3 plus reference TRBV2 and TRBJ1-1, the full variable domain is EPEVTQTPSHQVTQMGQEVILRCVPISNHLYFYWYRQILGQKVEFLVSFYNNEISEKSEIFDDQFSVERPDGSNFTLKIRSTKLEDSAMYFCASLRTGGNTEAFFGQGTRLTVV.

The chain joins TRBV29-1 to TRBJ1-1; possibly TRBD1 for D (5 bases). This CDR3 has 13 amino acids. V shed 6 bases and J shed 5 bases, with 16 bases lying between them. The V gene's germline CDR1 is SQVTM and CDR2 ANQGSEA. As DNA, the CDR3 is TGCAGCGTGCTTCAGCTGGGGGAAACTGAAGCTTTCTTT. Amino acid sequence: CSVLQLGETEAFF.

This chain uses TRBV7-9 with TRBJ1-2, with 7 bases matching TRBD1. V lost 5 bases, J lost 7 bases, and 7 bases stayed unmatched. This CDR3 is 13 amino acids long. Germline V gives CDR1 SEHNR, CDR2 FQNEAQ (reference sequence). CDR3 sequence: CASSPEGAGGYTF. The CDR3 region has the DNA TGTGCCAGCAGCCCTGAGGGGGCCGGTGGCTACACCTTC.

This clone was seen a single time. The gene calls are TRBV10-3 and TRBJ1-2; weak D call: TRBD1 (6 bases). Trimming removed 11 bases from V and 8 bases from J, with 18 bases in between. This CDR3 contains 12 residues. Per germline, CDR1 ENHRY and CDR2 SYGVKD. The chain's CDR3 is CAFGTPSFGYTF. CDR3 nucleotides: TGTGCCTTCGGGACACCCAGTTTCGGCTACACCTTC.

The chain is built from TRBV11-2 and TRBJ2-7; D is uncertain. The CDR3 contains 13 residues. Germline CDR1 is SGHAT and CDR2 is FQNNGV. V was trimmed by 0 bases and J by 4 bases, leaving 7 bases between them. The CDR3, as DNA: TGTGCCAGCAGCTTAGATGTTCGATACGAGCAGTACTTC. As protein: CASSLDVRYEQYF.

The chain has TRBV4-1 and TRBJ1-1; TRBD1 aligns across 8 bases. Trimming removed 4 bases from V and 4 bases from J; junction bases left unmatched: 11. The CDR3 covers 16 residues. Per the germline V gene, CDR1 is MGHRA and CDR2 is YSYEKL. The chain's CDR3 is CASSLRDRSLSTEAFF. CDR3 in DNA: TGCGCCAGCAGCCTCCGGGACAGGAGCCTTAGCACTGAAGCTTTCTTT.

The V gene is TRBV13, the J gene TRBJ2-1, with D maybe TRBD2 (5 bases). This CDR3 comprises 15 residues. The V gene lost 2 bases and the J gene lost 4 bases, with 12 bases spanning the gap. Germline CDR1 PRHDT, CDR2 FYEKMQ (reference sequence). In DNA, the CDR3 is TGTGCCAGCAGCTTACCAGCGGTCTCGTACAATGAGCAGTTCTTC. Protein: CASSLPAVSYNEQFF.

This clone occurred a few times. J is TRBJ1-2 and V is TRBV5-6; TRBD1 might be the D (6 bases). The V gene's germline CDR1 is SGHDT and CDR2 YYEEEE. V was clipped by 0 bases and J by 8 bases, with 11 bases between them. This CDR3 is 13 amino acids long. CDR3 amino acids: CASSLVGAEGYTF. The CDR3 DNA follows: TGTGCCAGCAGCTTGGTGGGGGCGGAGGGCTACACCTTC.

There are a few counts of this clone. Written as DNA, the CDR3 is TGTGCCAGCTCACCACGGGAATTGAACACTGAAGCTTTCTTT. Its translation is CASSPRELNTEAFF. The chain combines TRBV18 with TRBJ1-1; D is undetermined. Germline CDR1 KGHSH, CDR2 LQKENI. Trimming cost V 1 base and J 0 bases, with 6 bases left between them. This CDR3 has 14 amino acids.

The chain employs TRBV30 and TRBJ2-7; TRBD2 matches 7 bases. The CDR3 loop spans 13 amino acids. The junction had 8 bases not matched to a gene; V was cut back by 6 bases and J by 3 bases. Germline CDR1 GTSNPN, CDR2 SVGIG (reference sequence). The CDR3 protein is CACRMGGLYEQYF. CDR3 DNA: TGTGCCTGCCGGATGGGAGGGCTCTACGAGCAGTACTTC.

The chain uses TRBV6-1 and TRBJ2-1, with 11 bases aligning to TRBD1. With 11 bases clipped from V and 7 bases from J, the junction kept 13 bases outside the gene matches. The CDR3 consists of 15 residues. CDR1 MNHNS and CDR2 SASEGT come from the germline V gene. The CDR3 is CAGGSGTGGRNEQFF. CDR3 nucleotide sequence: TGTGCCGGGGGGTCCGGGACAGGGGGGAGGAATGAGCAGTTCTTC.

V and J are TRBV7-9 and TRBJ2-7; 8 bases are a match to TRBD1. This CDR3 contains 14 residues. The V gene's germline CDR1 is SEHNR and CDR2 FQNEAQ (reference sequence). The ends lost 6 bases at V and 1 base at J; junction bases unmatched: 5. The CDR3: CASRAGTGSYEQYF. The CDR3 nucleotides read TGTGCCAGCAGGGCCGGGACAGGTTCCTACGAGCAGTACTTC.

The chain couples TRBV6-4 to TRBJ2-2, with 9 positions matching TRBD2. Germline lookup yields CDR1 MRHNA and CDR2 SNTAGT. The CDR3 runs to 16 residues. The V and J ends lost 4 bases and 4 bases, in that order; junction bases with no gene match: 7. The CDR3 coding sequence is TGTGCCAGCAGTGGCGCGACTAGCGGTTCCACCGGGGAGCTGTTTTTT. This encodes CASSGATSGSTGELFF.

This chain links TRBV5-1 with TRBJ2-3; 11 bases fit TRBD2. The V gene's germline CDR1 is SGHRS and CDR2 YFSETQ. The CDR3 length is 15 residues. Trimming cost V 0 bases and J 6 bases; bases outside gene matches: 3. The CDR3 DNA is TGCGCCAGCAGCTTGGGACTAGCGGGGATGGATACGCAGTATTTT. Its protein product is CASSLGLAGMDTQYF.

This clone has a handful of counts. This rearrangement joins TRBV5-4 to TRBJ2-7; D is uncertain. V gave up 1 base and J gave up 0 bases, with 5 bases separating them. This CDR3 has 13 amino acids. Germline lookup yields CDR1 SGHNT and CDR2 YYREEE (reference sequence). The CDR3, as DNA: TGTGCCAGCAGCTTGTTCCCCTCCTACGAGCAGTACTTC. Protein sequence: CASSLFPSYEQYF.

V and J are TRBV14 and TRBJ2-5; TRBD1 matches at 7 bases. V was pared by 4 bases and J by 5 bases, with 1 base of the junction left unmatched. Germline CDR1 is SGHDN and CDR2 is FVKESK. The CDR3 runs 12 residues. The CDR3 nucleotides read TGTGCCAGCAGCCGACAGGGTGAGACCCAGTACTTC. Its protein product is CASSRQGETQYF.

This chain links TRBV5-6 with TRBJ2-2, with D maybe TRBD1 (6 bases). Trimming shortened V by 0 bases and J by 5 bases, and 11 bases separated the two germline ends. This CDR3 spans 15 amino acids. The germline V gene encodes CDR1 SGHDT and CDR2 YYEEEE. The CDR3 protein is CASSLGDTGTGELFF. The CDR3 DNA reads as TGTGCCAGCAGCTTGGGGGACACGGGTACCGGGGAGCTGTTTTTT. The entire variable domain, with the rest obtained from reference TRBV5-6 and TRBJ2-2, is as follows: DAGVTQSPTHLIKTRGQQVTLRCSPKSGHDTVSWYQQALGQGPQFIFQYYEEEERQRGNFPDRFSGHQFPNYSSELNVNALLLGDSALYLCASSLGDTGTGELFFGEGSRLTVL.

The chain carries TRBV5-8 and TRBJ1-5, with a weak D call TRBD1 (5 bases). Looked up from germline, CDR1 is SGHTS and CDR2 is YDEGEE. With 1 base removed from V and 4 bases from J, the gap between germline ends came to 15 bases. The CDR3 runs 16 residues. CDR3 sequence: CASSLFRVRGNQPQHF. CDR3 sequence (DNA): TGTGCCAGCAGCTTGTTCCGCGTGAGGGGAAATCAGCCCCAGCATTTT.

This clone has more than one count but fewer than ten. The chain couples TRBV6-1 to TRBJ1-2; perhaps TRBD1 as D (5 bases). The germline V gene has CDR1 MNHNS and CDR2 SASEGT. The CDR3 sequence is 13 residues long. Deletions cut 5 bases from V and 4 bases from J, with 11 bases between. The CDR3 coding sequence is TGTGCCAGCAGTTGGGACGCACTCTATGGCTACACCTTC. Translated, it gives CASSWDALYGYTF.

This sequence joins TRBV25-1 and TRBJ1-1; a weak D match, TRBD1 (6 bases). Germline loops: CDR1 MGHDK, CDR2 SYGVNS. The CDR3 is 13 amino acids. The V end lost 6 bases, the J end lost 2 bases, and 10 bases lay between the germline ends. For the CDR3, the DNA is TGTGCCAGCAGCCGGACAGCCAACACTGAAGCTTTCTTT. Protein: CASSRTANTEAFF.

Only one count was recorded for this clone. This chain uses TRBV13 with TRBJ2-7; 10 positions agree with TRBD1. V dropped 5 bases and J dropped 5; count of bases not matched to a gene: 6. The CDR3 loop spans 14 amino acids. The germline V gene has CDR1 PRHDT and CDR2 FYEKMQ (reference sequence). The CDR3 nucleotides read TGTGCCAGCAGCCCCGGGACAGGGGTTAACGAGCAGTACTTC. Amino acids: CASSPGTGVNEQYF. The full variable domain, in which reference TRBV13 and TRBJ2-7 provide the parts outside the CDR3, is AAGVIQSPRHLIKEKRETATLKCYPIPRHDTVYWYQQGPGQDPQFLISFYEKMQSDKGSIPDRFSAQQFSDYHSELNMSSLELGDSALYFCASSPGTGVNEQYFGPGTRLTVT.

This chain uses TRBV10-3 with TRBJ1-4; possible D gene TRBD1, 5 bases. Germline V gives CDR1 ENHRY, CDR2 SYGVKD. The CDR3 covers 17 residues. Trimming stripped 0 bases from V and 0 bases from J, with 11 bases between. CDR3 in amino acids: CAISESRGIATNEKLFF. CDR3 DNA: TGTGCCATCAGTGAGTCTAGGGGTATTGCAACTAATGAAAAACTGTTTTTT.